These 14 T cell receptor beta chains were sequenced from one sample in a study of monozygotic twins with inflammatory bowel disease. From its re-call of the 5' RACE reads, TCRdb lists each CDR3 protein once, without DNA. This sample contains roughly 320,000 distinct CDR3 sequences. The sample was blood. The source is a human donor with ulcerative colitis or Crohn's disease, or a healthy co-twin of an affected twin (not recorded which).

The CDR3 protein is CASSNRGYEQYF. The chain employs TRBV3-1 and TRBJ2-7; the D gene TCRdb calls, TRBD1, cannot be checked with no DNA. In germline, CDR1 is LGHDT, CDR2 YNNKEL (reference sequence). There are 12 residues in the CDR3.

The rearrangement links TRBV5-6 to TRBJ1-2. CDR3 length equals 12 residues. Germline assignment: CDR1 SGHDT and CDR2 YYEEEE. CDR3 region: CASSLAVLGYTF. Complete variable domain (other parts from reference TRBV5-6 and TRBJ1-2): DAGVTQSPTHLIKTRGQQVTLRCSPKSGHDTVSWYQQALGQGPQFIFQYYEEEERQRGNFPDRFSGHQFPNYSSELNVNALLLGDSALYLCASSLAVLGYTFGSGTRLTVV.

This sequence joins TRBV6-5 and TRBJ1-5; the D gene TCRdb calls, TRBD1, cannot be checked with no DNA. The CDR3 totals 19 residues. Germline values: CDR1 MNHEY, CDR2 SVGAGI. Here the CDR3 reads CASSYGTGKLRWSNQPQHF.

This chain joins TRBV12-3 or TRBV12-4 and TRBJ2-5; lacking DNA, the TRBD2 call made by TCRdb goes unchecked. The CDR3 extends over 14 amino acids. CDR3 residues: CASSRGLDTETQYF.

The V and J genes are TRBV27 and TRBJ1-2. CDR1 is MNHEY, CDR2 SMNVEV, per germline (reference sequence). The CDR3 contains 13 residues. CDR3 protein: CASSLSSTRGYTF.

The chain carries TRBV11-2 and TRBJ1-6. The CDR3 spans 15 residues. The V gene's germline CDR1 is SGHAT and CDR2 FQNNGV. The chain's CDR3 is CASREVGRRNSPLHF.

The chain combines TRBV28 with TRBJ2-3. CDR1 is MDHEN, CDR2 SYDVKM, per germline. The CDR3 length is 14 residues. CDR3 amino acids: CASSLFSVTDTQYF.

The genes are TRBV9 and TRBJ1-6; no DNA is available, so the TRBD1 call from TCRdb remains unchecked. This CDR3 comprises 13 residues. Germline V gene data show CDR1 as SGDLS and CDR2 as YYNGEE. CDR3 sequence reads: CASSVEGVSPLHF.

V usage is TRBV7-3 and J usage is TRBJ2-2; TCRdb's assignment of TRBD2 cannot be checked, as there is no DNA. The germline gives CDR1 SGHTA, CDR2 FQGTGA. CDR3 length: 14 amino acids. This chain's CDR3 is CASSLGTSGMELFF.

J is TRBJ2-7 and V is TRBV27; without DNA, the TCRdb call of TRBD2 cannot be checked. Germline V CDR1 and CDR2: MNHEY, SMNVEV (reference sequence). This CDR3 region has 18 residues. The CDR3 sequence is CASSLTYPRQGGAYEQYF.

The chain is built from TRBV11-2 and TRBJ2-7; the TRBD1 assignment by TCRdb is unverifiable without DNA. CDR1 is SGHAT, CDR2 FQNNGV, per germline. This CDR3 spans 18 amino acids. The CDR3 spells CASSLIGLAGQGIYEQYF.

This chain links TRBV9 with TRBJ2-2. The CDR3 extends over 14 amino acids. Looked up from germline, CDR1 is SGDLS and CDR2 is YYNGEE. The CDR3 here is CASSVAASVGELFF. Complete variable domain (other parts from reference TRBV9 and TRBJ2-2): DSGVTQTPKHLITATGQRVTLRCSPRSGDLSVYWYQQSLDQGLQFLIQYYNGEERAKGNILERFSAQQFPDLHSELNLSSLELGDSALYFCASSVAASVGELFFGEGSRLTVL.

V gene TRBV9 combines with J gene TRBJ2-7; checking the TCRdb D call of TRBD1 is not possible without DNA. The CDR3 loop spans 14 amino acids. Germline assignment: CDR1 SGDLS and CDR2 YYNGEE. CDR3 protein: CASSVGGENYEQYF.

This chain's CDR3 is CASSKQDGSYNEQFF. V is TRBV7-2 and J is TRBJ2-1; TCRdb's D call of TRBD1 is untestable without DNA. Germline V gene data show CDR1 as SGHTA and CDR2 as FQGNSA. This CDR3 has 15 residues.